This T cell receptor (beta chain) stems from a study of blood T cells in healthy people across ages. CDR1 MNHEY and CDR2 SVGEGT come from the germline V gene. Trimming stripped 6 bases from V and 2 bases from J, with 15 bases between. The length of the CDR3 is 15 residues. A J-beta primer mix and a sample-barcoded 5' primer were used in a second PCR of about 7 to 11 cycles. TCRdb fed the 5' RACE reads into MiXCR, producing one record per CDR3 protein. The sample has over 500,000 distinct CDR3 sequences; roughly half are singletons. This clonotype was recorded a few times. Sequenced: blood. This chain joins TRBV6-2 or TRBV6-3 and TRBJ2-3; no firm D call. The source of this sequence is a woman over 75 in good health. CDR3 sequence: CASRAPLTYTDTQYF. Here the CDR3 DNA reads TGTGCCAGCAGGGCCCCCCTGACTTACACAGATACGCAGTATTTT.